This TCR beta chain was identified in a study of blood T cell repertoires in COVID-19. This clone was recorded a few times. In the source study's methods: Amplification of reference gene primers provided the estimated nucleated cell counts. Assay: immunoSEQ multiplex PCR; the TCRdb copy retains only in-frame clones and omits some. V, J and clone size derive from that table, while D and trimming were established from the DNA sequence. The sample yields more than 200,000 clones, 75% to 85% seen once. Cohort allocation depended upon clinical history that participants reported. From germline, CDR1 is SGHAT and CDR2 FQNNGV. The CDR3 spans 15 residues. V was trimmed by 0 bases and J by 3 bases, leaving 12 bases between them.

Sequenced: PBMCs or T cells enriched from blood (not recorded which). The origin of this receptor is a woman between 35 and 50 years old with acute COVID-19. The chain recombines TRBV11-2 with TRBJ2-7; tentatively, D is TRBD2 (6 bases). CDR3 in DNA: TGTGCCAGCAGCTTAGAGGGAGGACTGGGCTACGAGCAGTACTTC. It translates to CASSLEGGLGYEQYF.